Given below is one TCR beta chain in context. Methods used by the authors: By means of reference gene primer amplification, nucleated cell counts were estimated. Profiled with immunoSEQ multiplex PCR; TCRdb holds only in-frame clones, not every one. V, J and clone size derive from that table, while D and trimming were established from the DNA sequence. The top ten clones hold 21% of a sample with tens of thousands of clones, roughly 82% of them seen once. The sample is drawn from a study of blood T cell repertoires in COVID-19. Study as a whole: T cells, B-cell-depleted T cells, or PBMCs supplied cDNA or gDNA.

The sequenced material came from peripheral blood. The TCR sequence derives from a human donor in a cohort sampled during active COVID-19.

This CDR3 reads CASSKIAGGQSTDTQYF. CDR3 in DNA: TGCGCCAGCAGTAAGATAGCGGGGGGCCAAAGCACAGATACGCAGTATTTT. This chain links TRBV5-1 with TRBJ2-3, with 10 nucleotides matching TRBD2. CDR3 size: 17 residues. CDR1 is SGHRS, CDR2 YFSETQ, per germline. The trim removed 5 bases at V and 0 bases at J, leaving 9 bases unmatched.